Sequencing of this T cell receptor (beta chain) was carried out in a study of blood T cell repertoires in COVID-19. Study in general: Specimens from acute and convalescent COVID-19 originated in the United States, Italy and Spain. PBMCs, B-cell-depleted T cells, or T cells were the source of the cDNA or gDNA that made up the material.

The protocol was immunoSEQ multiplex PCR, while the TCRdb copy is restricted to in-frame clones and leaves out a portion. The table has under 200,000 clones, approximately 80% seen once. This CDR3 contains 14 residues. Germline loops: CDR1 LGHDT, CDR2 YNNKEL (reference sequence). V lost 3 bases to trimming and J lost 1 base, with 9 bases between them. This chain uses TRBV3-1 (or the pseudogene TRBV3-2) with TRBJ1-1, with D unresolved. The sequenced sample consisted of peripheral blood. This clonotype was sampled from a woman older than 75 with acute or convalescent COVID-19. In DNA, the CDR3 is TGTGCCAGCAGCCACCATCGAGGGAACACTGAAGCTTTCTTT. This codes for CASSHHRGNTEAFF.